What follows are 18 T cell receptor beta chains derived from one specimen sequenced in a study of vaccination and CD4 T cells after COVID-19. As to treatment: roughly ten-day PBMC culture with coronavirus spike peptide pools or control peptides (ViraFEST assay). Researchers used the Oncomine TCR Beta short-read assay to sequence DNA from cultured CD4+ T cells. TCRdb redid the calling of the PCR reads with MiXCR, one entry per CDR3 protein. The table includes about 10,000 distinct CDR3 sequences, roughly half detected once. No antigen has been assigned to these receptors. The sample was CD4+ T cells from blood, cultured in vitro. These receptor sequences come from a human donor who had recovered from COVID-19.

The rearrangement links TRBV19 to TRBJ1-2; possibly TRBD1 for D (6 bases). Germline values: CDR1 LNHDA, CDR2 SQIVND (reference sequence). This CDR3 has 16 amino acids. The germline V and J ends were trimmed by 6 bases and 0 bases, with 17 bases remaining between them. CDR3 bases: TGTGCCAGTAGGATGGCTATGACAGGCACTAACTATGGCTACACCTTC. Protein sequence: CASRMAMTGTNYGYTF. Full variable domain (remainder filled in from reference TRBV19 and TRBJ1-2): DGGITQSPKYLFRKEGQNVTLSCEQNLNHDAMYWYRQDPGQGLRLIYYSQIVNDFQKGDIAEGYSVSREKKESFPLTVTSAQKNPTAFYLCASRMAMTGTNYGYTFGSGTRLTVV.

This rearrangement joins TRBV21-1 to TRBJ2-5; the D call of TRBD1 is as the table states it, not checked on the DNA. TRBV21-1 has pseudogene status. The CDR3 length is 18 residues. The CDR3 nucleotides are TGTGCCAGCAGCCCCCAGAAGGGTCGACAGGGAGGGCAAGAGACCCAGTACTTC. Protein sequence: CASSPQKGRQGGQETQYF.

The chain joins TRBV6-1 to TRBJ2-7; 7 bases match TRBD1. The J segment lost 8 bases and the V segment lost 6 bases, leaving 10 bases of the junction unmatched. The CDR3 runs 13 residues. Per germline, CDR1 MNHNS and CDR2 SASEGT. CDR3 loop: CASSPVTGEQQYF. The CDR3 DNA sequence: TGTGCCAGCAGCCCCGTAACAGGGGAACAGCAGTACTTC.

Details on this clonotype: Germline is not matched at one junction end, which may reflect a read error. The V call is TRBV20-1, the J call TRBJ2-7, with 7 bases matching TRBD2. Germline CDR1 is DFQATT and CDR2 is SNEGSKA (reference sequence). The CDR3 totals 14 residues. CDR3 protein: CGASSGYSSYEQYF. The CDR3 nucleotides are TGCGGTGCCTCTAGCGGATACTCTTCCTACGAGCAGTACTTC.

J is TRBJ1-2 and V is TRBV6-1; D call uncertain. The CDR3 contains 12 residues. CDR1 and CDR2 (germline): MNHNS, SASEGT. Between the trimmed V and J ends, which lost 6 bases and 4 bases, there was a span of 9 bases. CDR3 in amino acids: CASSRASYGYTF. Written as DNA, the CDR3 is TGTGCCAGCAGCCGGGCCAGCTATGGCTACACCTTC.

V is TRBV29-1 and J is TRBJ1-3; D remains unclear. The CDR3 contains 12 residues. V was pared by 5 bases and J by 3 bases, with 8 bases between. CDR1 is SQVTM, CDR2 ANQGSEA, per germline. CDR3 coding DNA: TGCAGCGTTTTAGAGGGTGGAAACACCATATATTTT. Translating it yields CSVLEGGNTIYF.

This sequence joins TRBV7-3 and TRBJ2-3; 7 bases agree with TRBD2. CDR1 and CDR2 from the germline V gene are SGHTA and FQGTGA. CDR3 length: 14 amino acids. With V trimmed by 5 bases and J by 2 bases, 4 bases remained unmatched. CDR3 in amino acids: CASSPGGVTDTQYF. CDR3 DNA: TGTGCCAGCAGCCCTGGGGGGGTCACAGATACGCAGTATTTT. The entire variable domain, with the rest obtained from reference TRBV7-3 and TRBJ2-3, is as follows: GAGVSQTPSNKVTEKGKYVELRCDPISGHTALYWYRQSLGQGPEFLIYFQGTGAADDSGLPNDRFFAVRPEGSVSTLKIQRTERGDSAVYLCASSPGGVTDTQYFGPGTRLTVL.

By share of the sample, this clonotype is large. This chain uses TRBV19 with TRBJ1-1, with TRBD1 matching 9 bases. CDR3 size: 15 residues. Trimming removed 3 bases from V and 1 base from J; junction bases left unmatched: 3. Germline CDR1 reads LNHDA; CDR2 reads SQIVND (reference sequence). The DNA of the CDR3 is TGTGCCAGTAGTATCTTGGGACAGGGGAACACTGAAGCTTTCTTT. Translated: CASSILGQGNTEAFF.

This clonotype was seen only once. V and J are TRBV5-1 and TRBJ2-2, with 9 nucleotides matching TRBD1. The CDR3 length is 15 residues. The V and J ends lost 4 bases and 3 bases, in that order; junction bases with no gene match: 4. Looked up from germline, CDR1 is SGHRS and CDR2 is YFSETQ. CDR3 nucleotides: TGCGCCAGCAGCCAAAGGACAGGGGACACCGGGGAGCTGTTTTTT. Its protein is CASSQRTGDTGELFF.

V and J are TRBV12-3 or TRBV12-4 and TRBJ1-2; possibly TRBD1 for D (6 bases). V lost 6 bases to trimming and J lost 8 bases, with 13 bases between them. This CDR3 has 12 residues. The CDR3 reads CASRDGGRGYTF. CDR3 nucleotides: TGTGCCAGCAGAGACGGGGGGCGAGGCTACACCTTC.

There are a few counts of this clonotype. The chain employs TRBV6-5 and TRBJ1-5; D is unresolved. The ends were cut back, 4 bases at V and 0 bases at J, with 13 bases in the middle. Germline assignment: CDR1 MNHEY and CDR2 SVGAGI. This CDR3 spans 16 amino acids. The CDR3 spells CASSSPHSASNQPQHF. CDR3 nucleotides: TGTGCCAGCAGTTCCCCGCACAGTGCTAGCAATCAGCCCCAGCATTTT.

The CDR3 DNA reads TGTGCCACCAGTGACCCCACTAGCGGGAGAGGGGATACGCAGTATTTT. Translation: CATSDPTSGRGDTQYF. This chain connects TRBV24-1 to TRBJ2-3, with TRBD2 matching 11 bases. In germline, CDR1 is KGHDR, CDR2 SFDVKD. The junction had 8 bases not matched to a gene; V was cut back by 4 bases and J by 6 bases. CDR3 length equals 16 residues.

The CDR3 region has the DNA TGTGCCTGGAGTTCTACAAAATATGGCTACACCTTC. Translation gives CAWSSTKYGYTF. The V call is TRBV30, the J call TRBJ1-2; no definite D call. This CDR3 contains 12 residues. V was clipped by 2 bases and J by 5 bases, with 9 bases between them. CDR1 is GTSNPN, CDR2 SVGIG, per germline (reference sequence). Full variable domain (missing parts from reference TRBV30 and TRBJ1-2): SQTIHQWPATLVQPVGSPLSLECTVEGTSNPNLYWYRQAAGRGLQLLFYSVGIGQISSEVPQNLSASRPQDRQFILSSKKLLLSDSGFYLCAWSSTKYGYTFGSGTRLTVV.

V is TRBV18 and J is TRBJ2-7; 15 bases agree with TRBD2. Germline-derived CDR1 and CDR2 are KGHSH and LQKENI. V lost 1 base and J lost 6; bases outside the gene matches: 10. This CDR3 contains 18 residues. The CDR3 here is CASSPLPGTSGRLAEQYF. DNA of the CDR3: TGTGCCAGCTCACCACTTCCTGGGACTAGCGGGAGGTTGGCCGAGCAGTACTTC.

The chain couples TRBV6-5 to TRBJ2-1, with unresolved D. The V end was cut by 4 bases, the J end by 5 bases, with 9 bases between. This CDR3 contains 13 residues. Per germline, CDR1 MNHEY and CDR2 SVGAGI. CDR3 bases: TGTGCCAGCAGTTTGACTTTACACAATGAGCAGTTCTTC. Amino acid sequence: CASSLTLHNEQFF.

This chain joins TRBV18 and TRBJ1-2; D unresolved. CDR3 length: 13 amino acids. Trimming took 3 bases from V and 3 from J, leaving 8 bases between them. Germline V gene data show CDR1 as KGHSH and CDR2 as LQKENI. CDR3 sequence reads: CASSPIHDYGYTF. The CDR3 region has the DNA TGTGCCAGCTCACCCATACACGACTATGGCTACACCTTC.

The chain has TRBV20-1 and TRBJ1-4; TRBD1 matches at 7 bases. CDR1 and CDR2 (germline): DFQATT, SNEGSKA (reference sequence). This CDR3 is 16 amino acids long. With 0 bases clipped from V and 4 bases from J, the junction kept 8 bases outside the gene matches. The CDR3 DNA sequence: TGCAGTGCTAGAGATCCAGGGGGGGCCCTTAATGAAAAACTGTTTTTT. Its translation: CSARDPGGALNEKLFF.

This chain connects TRBV20-1 to TRBJ2-4; 10 bases are a match to TRBD2. The CDR3 extends over 16 amino acids. The germline CDR1 and CDR2 sequences are DFQATT and SNEGSKA (reference sequence). The CDR3 DNA sequence: TGCAGCGCTTTGCGAGCGGGAGGGCCTAAGGAAAACATTCAGTACTTC. The encoded protein is CSALRAGGPKENIQYF.